Following are 24 T cell receptor beta chains from one sample sequenced in a study of blood T cell repertoires in COVID-19. Method: immunoSEQ multiplex PCR; TCRdb's copy keeps in-frame clones and lacks some. The sample carries about 230,000 clones, around four fifths recorded once. Sequenced input: peripheral blood. These TCRs come from a woman between 65 and 79 years old with active or convalescent COVID-19.

The chain links TRBV5-8 to TRBJ2-7; tentative D call: TRBD1 (6 bases). The V end was cut by 2 bases, the J end by 2 bases, with 14 bases between. Germline V CDR1 and CDR2: SGHTS, YDEGEE. CDR3 length: 15 amino acids. CDR3 DNA: TGTGCCAGCAGCTTACAGGGTTCGGGCACCTACGAGCAGTACTTC. Translated, it gives CASSLQGSGTYEQYF.

The chain couples TRBV5-8 to TRBJ2-7; weak D call: TRBD1 (5 bases). Deletions cut 7 bases from V and 4 bases from J, with 9 bases between. The CDR3 has 11 residues. Per germline, CDR1 SGHTS and CDR2 YDEGEE. The CDR3 protein is CASSRVYEQYF. As DNA, the CDR3 is TGTGCCAGCTCCAGGGTATACGAGCAGTACTTC.

The chain is built from TRBV9 and TRBJ2-2; 7 positions agree with TRBD1. The CDR3 spans 15 residues. Per germline, CDR1 SGDLS and CDR2 YYNGEE. The ends lost 4 bases at V and 6 bases at J; junction bases unmatched: 9. The CDR3 coding sequence is TGTGCCAGCAGCCCCCGGACAGGAGTCGCCGGGGAGCTGTTTTTT. This gives the protein CASSPRTGVAGELFF. Variable domain in full (rest from reference TRBV9 and TRBJ2-2): DSGVTQTPKHLITATGQRVTLRCSPRSGDLSVYWYQQSLDQGLQFLIQYYNGEERAKGNILERFSAQQFPDLHSELNLSSLELGDSALYFCASSPRTGVAGELFFGEGSRLTVL.

The gene calls are TRBV7-9 and TRBJ1-2; perhaps TRBD1 as D (6 bases). In germline, CDR1 is SEHNR, CDR2 FQNEAQ (reference sequence). Trimming shortened V by 7 bases and J by 2 bases, and 11 bases separated the two germline ends. The CDR3 sequence is 13 residues long. CDR3 sequence reads: CASTPTGNYGYTF. The DNA for the CDR3 is TGTGCCAGCACCCCGACAGGCAACTATGGCTACACCTTC.

The V gene is TRBV29-1, the J gene TRBJ2-3, with D perhaps matching TRBD1 (6 bases). In germline, CDR1 is SQVTM, CDR2 ANQGSEA. Trimming stripped 4 bases from V and 6 bases from J, with 17 bases between. The CDR3 loop spans 14 amino acids. CDR3 loop: CSVAPRGTGDTQYF. CDR3 in DNA: TGCAGCGTTGCTCCCAGGGGAACCGGGGATACGCAGTATTTT.

This rearrangement joins TRBV19 to TRBJ1-2, with 9 bases fitting TRBD1. Germline V lookup: CDR1 LNHDA, CDR2 SQIVND (reference sequence). Trimming removed 5 bases from V and 6 bases from J; junction bases left unmatched: 7. This CDR3 region has 14 residues. CDR3 sequence (DNA): TGTGCCAGTAGTCCAGGATGGACAGGGGATGGCTACACCTTC. Translating gives CASSPGWTGDGYTF.

The V gene is TRBV30, the J gene TRBJ2-7, with a possible D match to TRBD1 (6 bases). This CDR3 comprises 12 residues. V was trimmed by 5 bases and J by 4 bases, leaving 12 bases between them. Per germline, CDR1 GTSNPN and CDR2 SVGIG (reference sequence). CDR3 region: CAWGLGGYEQYF. For the CDR3, the DNA is TGTGCCTGGGGTCTAGGGGGTTACGAGCAGTACTTC.

This clone has just a few counts. The genes are TRBV7-9 and TRBJ1-1; D remains unclear. Germline V CDR1 and CDR2: SEHNR, FQNEAQ (reference sequence). The V end lost 5 bases, the J end lost 2 bases, and 15 bases lay between the germline ends. This CDR3 region has 15 residues. The CDR3 here is CASSRSGIPNTEAFF. CDR3 DNA: TGTGCCAGCAGCCGATCGGGGATCCCCAACACTGAAGCTTTCTTT. The entire variable domain, with the rest obtained from reference TRBV7-9 and TRBJ1-1, is as follows: DTGVSQNPRHKITKRGQNVTFRCDPISEHNRLYWYRQTLGQGPEFLTYFQNEAQLEKSRLLSDRFSAERPKGSFSTLEIQRTEQGDSAMYLCASSRSGIPNTEAFFGQGTRLTVV.

The CDR3 loop reads CASSHQWGGQGTIYEQYF. The CDR3 coding sequence is TGCGCCAGCAGCCATCAGTGGGGTGGACAGGGGACGATTTACGAGCAGTACTTC. This chain links TRBV4-3 with TRBJ2-7; 9 nucleotides agree with TRBD1. J lost 4 bases, V lost 3 bases, and 16 bases had no gene match. From germline, CDR1 is LGHNA and CDR2 YSLEER. The CDR3 loop spans 18 amino acids.

The chain links TRBV19 to TRBJ2-7; 7 nucleotides align to TRBD2. This CDR3 region has 15 residues. V shed 4 bases and J 5 bases; nucleotides not matched to a gene: 11. Germline V CDR1 and CDR2: LNHDA, SQIVND (reference sequence). This CDR3 is CASSTSETSLHEQYF. In DNA form, the CDR3 reads TGTGCCAGTAGTACCTCCGAGACTAGCTTACACGAGCAGTACTTC.

The chain is built from TRBV28 and TRBJ1-2, with 9 nucleotides matching TRBD1. Trimming took 8 bases from V and 8 from J; bases not matched to a gene: 3. Germline V gene data show CDR1 as MDHEN and CDR2 as SYDVKM. CDR3 length equals 11 residues. For the CDR3, the DNA is TGTGCCAGCCACAGGGGGCACGGCTACACCTTC. Translation gives CASHRGHGYTF.

The rearrangement joins TRBV7-9 to TRBJ2-1, with D maybe TRBD1 (5 bases). The CDR3 totals 14 residues. V was pared by 1 base and J by 9 bases, with 13 bases between. Germline CDR1 is SEHNR and CDR2 is FQNEAQ (reference sequence). The CDR3, as DNA: TGTGCCAGCAGCTTAGTATCAAGGGGCGGTGAGCAGTTCTTC. As protein: CASSLVSRGGEQFF.

The chain's CDR3 is CASSPASGTNEQFF. In DNA, the CDR3 is TGTGCCAGCAGCCCTGCTAGCGGGACCAATGAGCAGTTCTTC. This chain links TRBV11-2 with TRBJ2-1; TRBD2 matches at 9 bases. The CDR3 consists of 14 residues. Germline CDR1 SGHAT, CDR2 FQNNGV. The ends lost 5 bases at V and 6 bases at J; junction bases unmatched: 5.

The rearrangement uses TRBV27 and TRBJ2-2; D perhaps matches TRBD1 (8 bases). The V end was cut by 8 bases, the J end by 3 bases, with 28 bases between. Per germline, CDR1 MNHEY and CDR2 SMNVEV (reference sequence). This CDR3 comprises 19 residues. The CDR3 loop is CASRRGGVWTGWDTGELFF. CDR3 coding DNA: TGTGCCAGCCGACGTGGGGGGGTTTGGACAGGGTGGGACACCGGGGAGCTGTTTTTT.

This chain links TRBV2 with TRBJ2-2, with 7 nucleotides matching TRBD1. Germline V gene lookup returns CDR1 SNHLY and CDR2 FYNNEI. V lost 8 bases, J lost 2 bases, and 2 bases stayed unmatched. The CDR3 spans 13 residues. CDR3 sequence (DNA): TGTGCCAGCCACAGGGGAAACACCGGGGAGCTGTTTTTT. Translating gives CASHRGNTGELFF.

J is TRBJ1-2 and V is TRBV28; 7 positions agree with TRBD1. CDR1 is MDHEN and CDR2 is SYDVKM in the germline V gene. This CDR3 region has 12 residues. V dropped 5 bases and J dropped 5; count of bases not matched to a gene: 2. The CDR3 bases are TGTGCCAGCAGTCGGACAGGATATGGCTACACCTTC. Translation: CASSRTGYGYTF.

V and J are TRBV10-3 and TRBJ2-7; TRBD1 matches 9 bases. The germline gives CDR1 ENHRY, CDR2 SYGVKD. The CDR3 consists of 17 residues. With V trimmed by 8 bases and J by 2 bases, 16 bases remained unmatched. The DNA for the CDR3 is TGTGCCATCGGGGGGAGGGGACAGGGCCCCAAAACCTACGAGCAGTACTTC. Translating it yields CAIGGRGQGPKTYEQYF.

There are a few counts of this clone. The chain combines TRBV11-2 with TRBJ2-2; 10 nucleotides agree with TRBD1. V shed 3 bases and J 4 bases; nucleotides not matched to a gene: 2. The V gene's germline CDR1 is SGHAT and CDR2 FQNNGV. CDR3 length: 15 residues. The CDR3 is CASSFGTGVTGELFF. DNA for the CDR3: TGTGCCAGCAGCTTTGGGACAGGGGTCACCGGGGAGCTGTTTTTT.

V usage is TRBV2 and J usage is TRBJ1-2; D unclear. This CDR3 contains 12 residues. V lost 6 bases and J 8 bases, leaving 13 bases between the germline ends. CDR1 is SNHLY and CDR2 is FYNNEI in the germline V gene. The CDR3 reads CASSTISSGYTF. CDR3 nucleotide sequence: TGTGCCAGCAGCACTATTAGCTCGGGCTACACCTTC.

This sequence joins TRBV28 and TRBJ1-5; perhaps TRBD1 as D (6 bases). Trimming removed 2 bases from V and 0 bases from J, with 14 bases in between. The CDR3 covers 17 residues. Germline CDR1 reads MDHEN; CDR2 reads SYDVKM. CDR3 residues: CASSLITGIYSNQPQHF. CDR3 bases: TGTGCCAGCAGTTTAATAACAGGGATCTATAGCAATCAGCCCCAGCATTTT.

The chain carries TRBV21-1 and TRBJ2-5; the D call in the table, TRBD2, was not verified against the DNA. TRBV21-1 is classified as a pseudogene. CDR3 size: 13 residues. The CDR3 region has the DNA TGTGCCAGCAGGCGGGGACGTGGAGAGACCCAGTACTTC. It specifies CASRRGRGETQYF.

The genes are TRBV12-3 or TRBV12-4 and TRBJ2-2; TRBD2 might be the D (5 bases). The CDR3 has 13 residues. V lost 5 bases, J lost 3 bases, and 7 bases lay in between. This CDR3 is CASSPDYTGELFF. In nucleotides, the CDR3 is TGTGCCAGCAGTCCGGACTACACCGGGGAGCTGTTTTTT.

Details on this clone: The sample has other DNA sequences that encode this CDR3 too. The CDR3 loop reads CASSLGGSSNQPQHF. In nucleotides, the CDR3 is TGCGCCAGCAGCTTGGGGGGCAGTAGCAATCAGCCCCAGCATTTT. The genes are TRBV5-1 and TRBJ1-5; D possibly corresponds to TRBD1 (5 bases). Trimming shortened V by 0 bases and J by 0 bases, and 7 bases separated the two germline ends. The CDR3 covers 15 residues. Germline CDR1 is SGHRS and CDR2 is YFSETQ.

J is TRBJ1-1 and V is TRBV5-4, with 8 bases matching TRBD1. The CDR3 contains 14 residues. The germline V gene encodes CDR1 SGHNT and CDR2 YYREEE (reference sequence). J gave up 2 bases and V 2 bases, and 2 bases lay outside the gene matches. This CDR3 is CASSFGQGNTEAFF. The CDR3 DNA sequence: TGTGCCAGCAGCTTTGGACAGGGCAACACTGAAGCTTTCTTT. Full variable domain (remainder filled in from reference TRBV5-4 and TRBJ1-1): ETGVTQSPTHLIKTRGQQVTLRCSSQSGHNTVSWYQQALGQGPQFIFQYYREEENGRGNFPPRFSGLQFPNYSSELNVNALELDDSALYLCASSFGQGNTEAFFGQGTRLTVV.